This TCR beta chain was identified during a study of blood T cell repertoires in COVID-19. Participants, about 18 to 90 years old, spanned around 25 US areas. V gave up 0 bases and J gave up 4 bases; unmatched junction bases: 5. Per the germline V gene, CDR1 is SGHNT and CDR2 is YYREEE (reference sequence). This CDR3 comprises 15 residues. Generated by immunoSEQ multiplex PCR, the TCRdb table keeps only in-frame clones and is missing some. The sample contains some 260,000 clones, over 75% of which appear only once. Material: PBMCs or T cells enriched from blood (not recorded which). The TCR was taken from a man in his forties who had recovered from COVID-19. The rearrangement uses TRBV5-4 and TRBJ2-7, with 9 bases identical to TRBD2. In DNA form, the CDR3 reads TGTGCCAGCAGCTTGGTTTCGACTAGCGGTTACGAGCAGTACTTC. This sequence encodes CASSLVSTSGYEQYF.